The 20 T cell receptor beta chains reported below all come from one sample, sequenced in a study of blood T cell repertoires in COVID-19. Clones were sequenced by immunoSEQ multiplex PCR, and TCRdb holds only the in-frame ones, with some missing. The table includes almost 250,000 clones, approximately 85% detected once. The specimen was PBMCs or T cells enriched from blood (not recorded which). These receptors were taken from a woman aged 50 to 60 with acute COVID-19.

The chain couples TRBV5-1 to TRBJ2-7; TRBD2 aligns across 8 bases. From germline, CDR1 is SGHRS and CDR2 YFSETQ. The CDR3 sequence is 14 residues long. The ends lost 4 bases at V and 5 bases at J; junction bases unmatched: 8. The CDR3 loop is CASSPGTRSHEQYF. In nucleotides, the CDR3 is TGCGCCAGCAGCCCCGGGACTAGAAGCCACGAGCAGTACTTC. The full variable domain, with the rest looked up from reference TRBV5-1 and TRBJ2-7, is KAGVTQTPRYLIKTRGQQVTLSCSPISGHRSVSWYQQTPGQGLQFLFEYFSETQRNKGNFPGRFSGRQFSNSRSEMNVSTLELGDSALYLCASSPGTRSHEQYFGPGTRLTVT.

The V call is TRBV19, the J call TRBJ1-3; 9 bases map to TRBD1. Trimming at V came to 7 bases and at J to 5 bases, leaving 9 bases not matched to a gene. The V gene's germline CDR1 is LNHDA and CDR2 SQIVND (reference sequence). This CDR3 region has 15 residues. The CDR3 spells CASTDPGTGRNTIYF. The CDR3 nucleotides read TGTGCCAGTACCGATCCCGGGACAGGGAGAAACACCATATATTTT.

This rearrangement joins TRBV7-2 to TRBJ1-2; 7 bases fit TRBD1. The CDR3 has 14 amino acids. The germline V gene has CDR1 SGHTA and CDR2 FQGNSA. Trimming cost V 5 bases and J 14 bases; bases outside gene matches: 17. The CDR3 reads CASSGRQGLRVGTF. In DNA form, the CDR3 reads TGTGCCAGCAGCGGACGACAGGGCTTAAGGGTAGGGACCTTC.

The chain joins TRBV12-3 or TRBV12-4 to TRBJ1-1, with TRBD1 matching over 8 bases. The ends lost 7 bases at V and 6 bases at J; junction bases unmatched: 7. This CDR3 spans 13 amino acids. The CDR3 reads CASTEDRAAEAFF. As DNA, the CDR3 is TGTGCCAGCACCGAGGACAGGGCGGCTGAAGCTTTCTTT.

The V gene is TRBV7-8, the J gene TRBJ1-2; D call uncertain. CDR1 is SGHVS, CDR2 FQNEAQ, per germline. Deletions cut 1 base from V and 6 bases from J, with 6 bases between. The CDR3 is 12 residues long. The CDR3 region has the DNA TGTGCCAGCAGCTTAGGGGGAGATGGCTACACCTTC. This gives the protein CASSLGGDGYTF.

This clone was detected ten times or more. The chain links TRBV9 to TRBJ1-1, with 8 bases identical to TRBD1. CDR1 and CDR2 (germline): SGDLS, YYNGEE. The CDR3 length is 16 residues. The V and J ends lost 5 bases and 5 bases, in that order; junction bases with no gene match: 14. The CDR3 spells CASRRGTGRSGTEAFF. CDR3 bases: TGTGCCAGCAGACGGGGGACAGGACGCTCCGGAACTGAAGCTTTCTTT.

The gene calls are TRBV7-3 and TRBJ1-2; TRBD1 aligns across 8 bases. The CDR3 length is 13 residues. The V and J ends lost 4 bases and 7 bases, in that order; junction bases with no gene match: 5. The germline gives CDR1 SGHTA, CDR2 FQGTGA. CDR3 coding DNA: TGTGCCAGCAGCTCCGACAGGGGAAGTGGCTACACCTTC. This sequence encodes CASSSDRGSGYTF.

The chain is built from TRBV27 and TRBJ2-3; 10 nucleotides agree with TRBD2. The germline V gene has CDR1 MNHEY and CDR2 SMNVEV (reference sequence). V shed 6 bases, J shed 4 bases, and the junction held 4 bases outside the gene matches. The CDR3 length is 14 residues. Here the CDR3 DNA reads TGTGCCAGCAGGAGGACTAGCGGAGCAGATACGCAGTATTTT. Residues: CASRRTSGADTQYF.

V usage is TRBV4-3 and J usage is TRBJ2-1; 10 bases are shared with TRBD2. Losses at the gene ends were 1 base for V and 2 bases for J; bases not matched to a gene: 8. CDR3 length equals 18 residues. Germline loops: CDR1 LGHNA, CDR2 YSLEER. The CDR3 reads CASSQGTGLAGAYNEQFF. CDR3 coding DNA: TGCGCCAGCAGCCAAGGGACCGGTCTAGCGGGGGCCTACAATGAGCAGTTCTTC.

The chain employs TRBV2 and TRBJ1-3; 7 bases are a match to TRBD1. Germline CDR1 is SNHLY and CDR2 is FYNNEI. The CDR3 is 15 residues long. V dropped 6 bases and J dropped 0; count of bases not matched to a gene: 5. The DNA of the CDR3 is TGTGCCAGCAGGGTGACAGGGCTCTCTGGAAACACCATATATTTT. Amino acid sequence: CASRVTGLSGNTIYF.

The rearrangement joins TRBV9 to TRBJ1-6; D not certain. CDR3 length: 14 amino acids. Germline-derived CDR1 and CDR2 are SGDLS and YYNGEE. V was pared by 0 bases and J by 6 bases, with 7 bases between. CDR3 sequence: CASSVGGVNSPLHF. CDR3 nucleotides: TGTGCCAGCAGCGTAGGCGGGGTTAATTCACCCCTCCACTTT.

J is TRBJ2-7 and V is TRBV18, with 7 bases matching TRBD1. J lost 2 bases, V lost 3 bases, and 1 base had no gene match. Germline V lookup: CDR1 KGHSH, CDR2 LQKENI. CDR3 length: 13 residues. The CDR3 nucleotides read TGTGCCAGCTCACCCGACAGGGCCTACGAGCAGTACTTC. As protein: CASSPDRAYEQYF.

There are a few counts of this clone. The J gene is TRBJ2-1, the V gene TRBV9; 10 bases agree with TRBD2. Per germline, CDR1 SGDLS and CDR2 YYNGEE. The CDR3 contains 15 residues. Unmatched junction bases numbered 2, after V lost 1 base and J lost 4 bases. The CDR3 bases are TGTGCCAGCAGCGTAAGGACTAGCGGTTACAATGAGCAGTTCTTC. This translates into CASSVRTSGYNEQFF.

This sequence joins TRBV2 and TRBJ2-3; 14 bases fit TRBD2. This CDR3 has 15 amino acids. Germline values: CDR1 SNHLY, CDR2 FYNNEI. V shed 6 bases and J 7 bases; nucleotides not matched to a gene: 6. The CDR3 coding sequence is TGTGCCAGCAGGCCGGGACTAGCGGGGGACCATACGCAGTATTTT. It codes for CASRPGLAGDHTQYF.

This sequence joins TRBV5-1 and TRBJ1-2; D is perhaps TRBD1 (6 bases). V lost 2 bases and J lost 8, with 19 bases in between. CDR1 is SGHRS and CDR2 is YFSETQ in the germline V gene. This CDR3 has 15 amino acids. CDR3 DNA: TGCGCCAGCAGCTTTACAGGGATCCCCCCTCCGGGCTACACCTTC. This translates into CASSFTGIPPPGYTF.

The CDR3 nucleotides read TGCGCCAGCAGCCAAGATCATCCGGGATCCACAGATACGCAGTATTTT. It codes for CASSQDHPGSTDTQYF. The chain has TRBV4-3 and TRBJ2-3, with D possibly TRBD2 on 5 matching bases. V was clipped by 0 bases and J by 2 bases, with 12 bases between them. Per germline, CDR1 LGHNA and CDR2 YSLEER. The CDR3 extends over 16 amino acids.

For the CDR3, the DNA is TGTGCCAGCTCACCGGGGAGTTCGATAACTGAAGCTTTCTTT. It encodes CASSPGSSITEAFF. The chain recombines TRBV18 with TRBJ1-1, with D unclear. The CDR3 extends over 14 amino acids. Trimming cost V 3 bases and J 5 bases, with 13 bases left between them. Germline CDR1 is KGHSH and CDR2 is LQKENI.

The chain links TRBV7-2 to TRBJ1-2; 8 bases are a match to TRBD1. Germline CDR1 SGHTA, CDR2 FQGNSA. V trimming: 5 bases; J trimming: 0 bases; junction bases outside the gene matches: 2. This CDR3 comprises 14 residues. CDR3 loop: CASSLGQANYGYTF. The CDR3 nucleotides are TGTGCCAGCAGCCTGGGACAGGCTAACTATGGCTACACCTTC.

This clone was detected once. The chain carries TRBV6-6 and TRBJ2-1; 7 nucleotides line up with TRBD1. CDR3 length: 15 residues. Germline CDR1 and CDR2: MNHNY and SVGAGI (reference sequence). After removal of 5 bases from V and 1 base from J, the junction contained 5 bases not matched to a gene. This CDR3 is CASSAPGGSYNEQFF. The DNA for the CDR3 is TGTGCCAGCAGTGCTCCAGGGGGATCCTACAATGAGCAGTTCTTC.

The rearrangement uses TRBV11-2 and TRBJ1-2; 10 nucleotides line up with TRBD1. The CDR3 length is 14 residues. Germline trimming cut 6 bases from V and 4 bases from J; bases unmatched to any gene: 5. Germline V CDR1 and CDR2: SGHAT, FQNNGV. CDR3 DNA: TGTGCCAGCAGGCGACAGGGGGCAAGCTATGGCTACACCTTC. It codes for CASRRQGASYGYTF.